Listed here are 28 T cell receptor beta chains from one sample, sequenced in a study of regulatory T cells in long-lasting Graves disease. Time point reported: persistent/refractory GD, antithyroid drugs over 5 years with positive TRAb. PBMCs were the source of the RNA used for TCR sequencing. Investigators prepared the TCR beta libraries by applying iRepertoire HTBI primers and Arm-PCR of CDR3 regions. TCRdb used MiXCR to reprocess the multiplex PCR reads, holding one entry per CDR3 protein. The repertoire holds approximately 350,000 distinct CDR3 sequences, with roughly 24% as singletons. Sequencing was performed on peripheral blood mononuclear cells (PBMCs), taken when the disease was refractory, from a patient treated with antithyroid drugs. These receptors all stem from a woman in her forties with Graves disease.

This clonotype was seen repeatedly, ten times or more. This chain uses TRBV28 with TRBJ2-2, with a possible D match to TRBD2 (6 bases). This CDR3 is 13 amino acids long. Trimming shortened V by 3 bases and J by 6 bases, and 8 bases separated the two germline ends. Germline V gene data show CDR1 as MDHEN and CDR2 as SYDVKM. DNA of the CDR3: TGTGCCAGCAGTTTTGGAGGGTCCGGGGAGCTGTTTTTT. Translation gives CASSFGGSGELFF.

The chain employs TRBV7-9 and TRBJ1-1; D unclear. The germline V gene has CDR1 SEHNR and CDR2 FQNEAQ (reference sequence). The V end was cut by 4 bases, the J end by 5 bases, with 11 bases between. The CDR3 sequence is 13 residues long. CDR3 nucleotide sequence: TGTGCCAGCAGCTCCGGGAGATGGACTGAAGCTTTCTTT. Translation: CASSSGRWTEAFF.

In its sample, this clonotype was seen a few times. The CDR3 reads CASKRQEEETQYF. The CDR3 DNA follows: TGTGCCAGCAAGAGACAGGAGGAAGAGACCCAGTACTTC. The chain recombines TRBV7-9 with TRBJ2-5; possibly TRBD1 for D (6 bases). V was shortened by 7 bases and J by 3 bases, with 12 bases between the two germline ends. In germline, CDR1 is SEHNR, CDR2 FQNEAQ (reference sequence). The CDR3 sequence is 13 residues long.

This clonotype was seen a handful of times. The V and J genes are TRBV7-6 and TRBJ2-6, with D perhaps matching TRBD1 (6 bases). Trimming pared 5 bases from V and 5 bases from J, leaving 13 bases between. Germline-derived CDR1 and CDR2 are SGHVS and FNYEAQ. CDR3 length: 15 residues. The CDR3 DNA reads as TGTGCCAGCAGCCCAACAGGGCGCTGGGCCAACGTCCTGACTTTC. Translating it yields CASSPTGRWANVLTF.

V and J are TRBV28 and TRBJ2-3; D remains ambiguous. The CDR3 is 14 amino acids. The V end was cut by 5 bases, the J end by 1 base, with 10 bases between. Germline CDR1 MDHEN, CDR2 SYDVKM. The CDR3 here is CASSPTDGTDTQYF. In nucleotides, the CDR3 is TGTGCCAGCAGTCCTACGGATGGCACAGATACGCAGTATTTT.

This clonotype has only a few counts. This sequence joins TRBV7-8 and TRBJ2-7; no clear D. CDR3 length: 13 residues. Per germline, CDR1 SGHVS and CDR2 FQNEAQ. The V gene lost 1 base and the J gene lost 6 bases, with 10 bases spanning the gap. The CDR3 bases are TGTGCCAGCAGCTTAGATCTGGCCCTCGAGCAGTACTTC. Its protein is CASSLDLALEQYF.

In this sample, this clonotype turned up many times. The chain carries TRBV2 and TRBJ2-4, with 10 bases identical to TRBD1. V lost 6 bases and J lost 9; bases outside the gene matches: 11. CDR1 SNHLY and CDR2 FYNNEI come from the germline V gene. The CDR3 is made up of 15 amino acids. The DNA of the CDR3 is TGTGCCAGCAGCAGACGTGGACAGGGGGAAGGCATTCAGTACTTC. Protein product: CASSRRGQGEGIQYF. The complete variable domain, with remaining parts taken from reference TRBV2 and TRBJ2-4, reads EPEVTQTPSHQVTQMGQEVILRCVPISNHLYFYWYRQILGQKVEFLVSFYNNEISEKSEIFDDQFSVERPDGSNFTLKIRSTKLEDSAMYFCASSRRGQGEGIQYFGAGTRLSVL.

This clonotype was seen a few times. The chain uses TRBV9 and TRBJ2-2; D might be TRBD2 (5 bases). The length of the CDR3 is 15 residues. The V gene lost 3 bases and the J gene lost 0 bases, with 9 bases spanning the gap. CDR1 SGDLS and CDR2 YYNGEE come from the germline V gene. CDR3 bases: TGTGCCAGCAGCGCAGCCGGGACGAACACCGGGGAGCTGTTTTTT. Translation gives CASSAAGTNTGELFF.

The chain combines TRBV6-1 with TRBJ2-2; unclear D gene. The CDR3 runs 14 residues. V dropped 7 bases and J dropped 1 base, with 10 bases sitting between them. The V gene's germline CDR1 is MNHNS and CDR2 SASEGT. The CDR3 DNA sequence: TGTGCCAGCACCAAGACACAGAACACCGGGGAGCTGTTTTTT. The encoded protein is CASTKTQNTGELFF.

This clonotype showed up many times. The V and J genes are TRBV12-3 or TRBV12-4 and TRBJ2-5; D possibly matches TRBD1 or TRBD2 (5 bases each). V dropped 6 bases and J dropped 4 bases, with 15 bases sitting between them. The CDR3 has 14 amino acids. The CDR3, as DNA: TGTGCCAGCAGCGGTGGGGGAAGGCGAGAGACCCAGTACTTC. This translates into CASSGGGRRETQYF.

This clonotype was seen more than once but under ten times. The chain has TRBV5-6 and TRBJ2-4; possibly TRBD1 for D (6 bases). Germline CDR1 and CDR2: SGHDT and YYEEEE. Trimming left V 7 bases short and J 9 bases short, with 20 bases between. The CDR3 spans 14 residues. The CDR3 reads CASCGLSTGCIQYF. DNA of the CDR3: TGTGCCAGCTGCGGGTTGAGTACAGGGTGCATTCAGTACTTC.

The chain has TRBV10-3 and TRBJ2-7; 11 nucleotides line up with TRBD2. Trimming took 6 bases from V and 0 from J; bases not matched to a gene: 4. Germline assignment: CDR1 ENHRY and CDR2 SYGVKD. There are 15 residues in the CDR3. CDR3 bases: TGTGCCATCAGACGTAGCGGGGGGGACTCCTACGAGCAGTACTTC. Encoded protein: CAIRRSGGDSYEQYF.

This clonotype was counted ten times or more. This chain uses TRBV2 with TRBJ1-6; no definite D call. The germline V gene has CDR1 SNHLY and CDR2 FYNNEI. This CDR3 has 14 residues. V lost 4 bases and J lost 9, with 13 bases in between. CDR3: CASSGLNGSSPLHF. The CDR3 DNA follows: TGTGCCAGCAGTGGATTAAATGGTAGTTCACCCCTCCACTTT.

This clonotype has at least ten counts. V gene TRBV24-1 combines with J gene TRBJ2-5, with 10 bases identical to TRBD2. The CDR3 has 14 residues. V lost 4 bases and J lost 7; bases outside the gene matches: 5. The V gene's germline CDR1 is KGHDR and CDR2 SFDVKD. The CDR3 sequence is CATSELAGSGTQYF. The CDR3 DNA reads as TGTGCCACCAGTGAACTAGCGGGGTCGGGGACCCAGTACTTC.

The chain combines TRBV9 with TRBJ2-1, with D tentatively TRBD1 (5 bases). V was pared by 0 bases and J by 1 base, with 11 bases between. Germline assignment: CDR1 SGDLS and CDR2 YYNGEE. This CDR3 is built from 16 residues. For the CDR3, the DNA is TGTGCCAGCAGCGTAGTTTCTGGGGCTTCCTACAATGAGCAGTTCTTC. Its protein is CASSVVSGASYNEQFF.

Points on this clonotype: At one end the junction does not follow the germline gene, possibly because of a read error. The chain couples TRBV28 to TRBJ2-2, with 7 bases fitting TRBD1. The germline gives CDR1 MDHEN, CDR2 SYDVKM. The CDR3 extends over 18 amino acids. The CDR3 sequence: CASSQEPRDSFNTGELFF. The CDR3 nucleotides read TGCGCCAGCAGCCAAGAGCCCCGGGACAGCTTTAACACCGGGGAGCTGTTTTTT.

This clonotype appeared many times. V and J are TRBV15 and TRBJ2-2; D gene uncertain. The CDR3 runs to 14 residues. Trimming removed 0 bases from V and 6 bases from J, with 8 bases in between. Germline values: CDR1 LNHNV, CDR2 YYDKDF (reference sequence). CDR3 in amino acids: CATSRDRSPGELFF. In DNA form, the CDR3 reads TGTGCCACCAGCAGAGATCGGAGTCCCGGGGAGCTGTTTTTT.

The gene calls are TRBV2 and TRBJ1-2; D is uncertain. Trimming took off 7 bases at V and 4 bases at J, with 13 bases between the two ends. The CDR3 length is 13 residues. CDR1 is SNHLY, CDR2 FYNNEI, per germline. The CDR3, as DNA: TGTGCCAGCAAGATAACCGTACCCTATGGCTACACCTTC. This gives the protein CASKITVPYGYTF.

This clonotype was seen only a few times. The chain is built from TRBV2 and TRBJ1-1; 9 bases are shared with TRBD1. The CDR3 consists of 17 residues. Germline V gene lookup returns CDR1 SNHLY and CDR2 FYNNEI. Losses at the gene ends were 10 bases for V and 0 bases for J; bases not matched to a gene: 15. The CDR3: CATLPGQGPYLNTEAFF. The CDR3 DNA reads TGTGCCACCCTCCCTGGACAGGGGCCGTACTTGAACACTGAAGCTTTCTTT.

A remark on this clonotype: The CDR3 end shows no conserved phenylalanine or tryptophan, and so a read error is likely. CDR3 sequence (DNA): TGTGCCAGCAGGGTAGACATGGCCACGAGCACTGAAGCTTTCCTT. Amino acids: CASRVDMATSTEAFL. The chain joins TRBV2 to TRBJ1-1; unclear D gene. The CDR3 has 15 residues. Germline CDR1 and CDR2: SNHLY and FYNNEI. Trimming took 6 bases from V and 4 from J, leaving 18 bases between them.

This clonotype was counted a few times. The V call is TRBV11-2, the J call TRBJ2-7, with 11 bases matching TRBD2. The CDR3 is 15 residues long. Per the germline V gene, CDR1 is SGHAT and CDR2 is FQNNGV. V lost 1 base, J lost 4 bases, and 3 bases stayed unmatched. CDR3 sequence (DNA): TGTGCCAGCAGCTTAGTAGCGGGAGGGTATTACGAGCAGTACTTC. This gives the protein CASSLVAGGYYEQYF.

This clonotype came up many times. The rearrangement uses TRBV11-2 and TRBJ1-5; no reliable D call. V lost 1 base to trimming and J lost 6 bases, with 7 bases between them. The germline CDR1 and CDR2 sequences are SGHAT and FQNNGV. The CDR3 covers 13 residues. The DNA of the CDR3 is TGTGCCAGCAGCTTAGGGTCGGGTCAGCCCCAGCATTTT. It yields the protein CASSLGSGQPQHF.

This clonotype was counted ten times or more. The chain carries TRBV7-2 and TRBJ2-6, with D hard to call. V was cut by 1 base and J by 0 bases, with 7 bases left in between. CDR1 and CDR2 from the germline V gene are SGHTA and FQGNSA. The CDR3 contains 16 residues. CDR3 DNA sequence: TGTGCCAGCAGCTTAGTTAGGAGCTCTGGGGCCAACGTCCTGACTTTC. Protein sequence: CASSLVRSSGANVLTF.

The chain links TRBV28 to TRBJ1-5; D might be TRBD1 (6 bases). Germline loops: CDR1 MDHEN, CDR2 SYDVKM. The CDR3 runs 13 residues. Deletions cut 3 bases from V and 11 bases from J, with 14 bases between. The CDR3 spells CASSLAPSGAQHF. The DNA of the CDR3 is TGTGCCAGCAGTTTGGCCCCGTCAGGGGCCCAGCATTTT.

This clonotype was observed at least ten times. The genes are TRBV20-1 and TRBJ1-4; D is possibly TRBD1 (5 bases). Germline V gives CDR1 DFQATT, CDR2 SNEGSKA (reference sequence). Trimming left V 6 bases short and J 5 bases short, with 19 bases between. The CDR3 is 15 residues long. The CDR3 loop reads CSAGRVGDGNEKLFF. In DNA, the CDR3 is TGCAGTGCCGGCCGGGTCGGGGACGGGAATGAAAAACTGTTTTTT.

In its sample, this clonotype was seen many times. The chain links TRBV11-2 to TRBJ1-5; 9 nucleotides align to TRBD1. The J segment lost 3 bases and the V segment lost 5 bases, leaving 5 bases of the junction unmatched. Germline-derived CDR1 and CDR2 are SGHAT and FQNNGV. The CDR3 loop spans 15 amino acids. The CDR3 DNA reads TGTGCCAGCAGCCCGACAGGGGGGTTCAATCAGCCCCAGCATTTT. Protein product: CASSPTGGFNQPQHF.

Here the CDR3 DNA reads TGTGCCAGCAGCCTCAGGGATGCGGGCATTCAGTACTTC. It is translated as CASSLRDAGIQYF. V is TRBV2 and J is TRBJ2-4, with D perhaps assigned TRBD1 or TRBD2 (5 bases each). This CDR3 spans 13 amino acids. Trimming removed 6 bases from V and 9 bases from J, with 15 bases in between. The germline gives CDR1 SNHLY, CDR2 FYNNEI. The full variable domain, in which reference TRBV2 and TRBJ2-4 provide the parts outside the CDR3, is EPEVTQTPSHQVTQMGQEVILRCVPISNHLYFYWYRQILGQKVEFLVSFYNNEISEKSEIFDDQFSVERPDGSNFTLKIRSTKLEDSAMYFCASSLRDAGIQYFGAGTRLSVL.

This clonotype was seen only a few times. J is TRBJ1-1 and V is TRBV5-1, with D unresolved. CDR1 SGHRS and CDR2 YFSETQ come from the germline V gene. The CDR3 totals 15 residues. V lost 0 bases to trimming and J lost 0 bases, with 9 bases between them. The CDR3 DNA is TGCGCCAGCAGCTTGGAAGGCAGATTGAACACTGAAGCTTTCTTT. Its protein product is CASSLEGRLNTEAFF.